One sample yielded the 19 T cell receptor beta chains listed below, sequenced in a study of blood T cells in healthy people across ages. Together with a sample-barcoded 5' primer, a J-beta primer mix was included in a second PCR lasting about 7 to 12 cycles. TCRdb re-called the 5' RACE reads through MiXCR, storing one row per CDR3 protein. The sample lists some 760,000 distinct CDR3 sequences; just under 25% were seen once. The data were also submitted as part of a second study, on T cells of mothers and their children.

Sequenced input: blood. The receptor set was obtained from a boy aged 10-17 years in good health.

Note on this clonotype: Compared with germline, one end of the junction differs, possibly owing to a read error. The V and J genes are TRBV4-3 and TRBJ1-1; D is possibly TRBD1 (5 bases). Germline V gene data show CDR1 as LGHNA and CDR2 as YSLEER. The CDR3 length is 15 residues. DNA for the CDR3: TGCGCCAGCAGCCAAGACGCCCGAGTAGGGACTGAAGCCTTCTTT. Encoded protein: CASSQDARVGTEAFF.

As for this clonotype: The junction departs from germline at one end; a sequencing error may be responsible. The chain carries TRBV2 and TRBJ2-6; 10 bases agree with TRBD2. The CDR3 covers 16 residues. The germline CDR1 and CDR2 sequences are SNHLY and FYNNEI. The CDR3 nucleotides read TGTGCCAGCAGACCACTAGCGGGAACTGGGGCCAACGCCCTGACTTTC. Protein sequence: CASRPLAGTGANALTF.

The rearrangement joins TRBV28 to TRBJ2-5; D remains unclear. The end of the DNA aligns better with TRBJ2-1, so the J call may be wrong. In germline, CDR1 is MDHEN, CDR2 SYDVKM. CDR3 length: 13 amino acids. CDR3 sequence reads: CASSSRLNDEQFF. The CDR3 bases are TGTGCCAGCAGTTCCAGGTTAAACGATGAGCAGTTCTTC.

This clonotype was seen a handful of times. This chain links TRBV2 with TRBJ2-5; 7 bases agree with TRBD1. The J call may be faulty, since TRBJ2-7 better matches the DNA end. Germline-derived CDR1 and CDR2 are SNHLY and FYNNEI. This CDR3 comprises 14 residues. CDR3 in amino acids: CASRTDRVLYEQYF. DNA of the CDR3: TGTGCCAGCAGGACAGACAGGGTACTATACGAGCAGTACTTC.

V and J are TRBV12-3 or TRBV12-4 and TRBJ2-3, with no clear D. Trimming shortened V by 3 bases and J by 2 bases, and 12 bases separated the two germline ends. The CDR3 loop spans 15 amino acids. This CDR3 reads CASSFFQETTDTQYF. In DNA, the CDR3 is TGTGCCAGCAGTTTTTTCCAGGAGACCACAGATACGCAGTATTTT.

The chain joins TRBV5-1 to TRBJ2-1; 10 nucleotides agree with TRBD2. Germline CDR1 and CDR2: SGHRS and YFSETQ. The CDR3 consists of 15 residues. The V segment lost 2 bases and the J segment 8 bases; nucleotides outside the gene matches: 7. CDR3 in DNA: TGCGCCAGCAGCTTAAGGACTAGCGGTTTGGATGAGCAGTTCTTC. Its translation: CASSLRTSGLDEQFF.

This clonotype has just a few counts. This chain uses TRBV19 with TRBJ2-7; 7 nucleotides match TRBD2. Losses at the gene ends were 5 bases for V and 2 bases for J; bases not matched to a gene: 6. Germline-derived CDR1 and CDR2 are LNHDA and SQIVND (reference sequence). CDR3 length: 14 amino acids. DNA for the CDR3: TGTGCCAGTAGTCCCCAGCGGGGCCCCTACGAGCAGTACTTC. Protein sequence: CASSPQRGPYEQYF.

This chain joins TRBV12-3 or TRBV12-4 and TRBJ1-2; weak D call: TRBD1 (6 bases). The CDR3 is 12 amino acids. The ends were cut back, 3 bases at V and 8 bases at J, with 10 bases in the middle. CDR3 DNA: TGTGCCAGCAGTTTCGGGGGGCGAGGCTACACCTTC. Translation gives CASSFGGRGYTF.

The rearrangement links TRBV12-3 or TRBV12-4 to TRBJ2-5; TRBD1 might be the D (6 bases). The length of the CDR3 is 14 residues. V lost 6 bases and J 2 bases, leaving 13 bases between the germline ends. The CDR3 loop reads CASRLTGPQETQYF. CDR3 sequence (DNA): TGTGCCAGCAGACTGACAGGACCTCAAGAGACCCAGTACTTC.

This clonotype was observed at least ten times. Here the CDR3 DNA reads TGTGCCAGCAGCAAGGGAAACCAAGAGACCCAGTACTTC. This encodes CASSKGNQETQYF. V and J are TRBV7-3 and TRBJ2-5; the D is unclear. This CDR3 has 13 amino acids. Per the germline V gene, CDR1 is SGHTA and CDR2 is FQGTGA. The V gene lost 5 bases and the J gene lost 0 bases, with 7 bases spanning the gap.

CDR3 bases: TGTGCCAGCAGCGCTCTGGGGTACACCGGGGAGCTGTTTTTT. It is translated as CASSALGYTGELFF. The rearrangement uses TRBV7-9 and TRBJ2-2; no firm D call. The germline V gene has CDR1 SEHNR and CDR2 FQNEAQ (reference sequence). CDR3 length equals 14 residues. V lost 5 bases, J lost 3 bases, and 10 bases lay in between.

The V gene is TRBV28, the J gene TRBJ2-1, with TRBD2 identical over 13 bases. The germline CDR1 and CDR2 sequences are MDHEN and SYDVKM. CDR3 length equals 15 residues. With 3 bases clipped from V and 7 bases from J, the junction kept 3 bases outside the gene matches. The CDR3 DNA reads TGTGCCAGCAGTTTTTGGACTAGCGGGAGAAATGAGCAGTTCTTC. Translating it yields CASSFWTSGRNEQFF.

The rearrangement joins TRBV10-3 to TRBJ2-1, with D unclear. V lost 3 bases and J lost 7, with 10 bases in between. Germline loops: CDR1 ENHRY, CDR2 SYGVKD. The CDR3 sequence is 13 residues long. CDR3 region: CAISEGLRNEQFF. In nucleotides, the CDR3 is TGTGCCATCAGTGAAGGTCTAAGGAATGAGCAGTTCTTC.

V usage is TRBV4-2 and J usage is TRBJ2-2; the match to TRBD1 covers 7 bases. The CDR3 is 16 amino acids. Germline lookup yields CDR1 LGHNA and CDR2 YNFKEQ. V trimming: 3 bases; J trimming: 6 bases; junction bases outside the gene matches: 10. CDR3 loop: CASSQSRDSGAGELFF. The CDR3 nucleotides read TGTGCCAGCAGCCAGAGCAGGGACAGCGGCGCCGGGGAGCTGTTTTTT.

This clonotype has more than one count but fewer than ten. The chain recombines TRBV7-2 with TRBJ2-7; the D is unclear. The CDR3 is made up of 14 amino acids. CDR1 is SGHTA, CDR2 FQGNSA, per germline. The V gene lost 5 bases and the J gene lost 2 bases, with 13 bases spanning the gap. In DNA form, the CDR3 reads TGTGCCAGCAGCCTGATGGTCAGCACCTACGAGCAGTACTTC. Encoded protein: CASSLMVSTYEQYF. Supplemented by reference TRBV7-2 and TRBJ2-7, the full variable domain reads GAGVSQSPSNKVTEKGKDVELRCDPISGHTALYWYRQSLGQGLEFLIYFQGNSAPDKSGLPSDRFSAERTGGSVSTLTIQRTQQEDSAVYLCASSLMVSTYEQYFGPGTRLTVT.

The J gene is TRBJ2-3, the V gene TRBV7-9, with D possibly called TRBD1 or TRBD2 (5 bases each). The germline gives CDR1 SEHNR, CDR2 FQNEAQ (reference sequence). The length of the CDR3 is 15 residues. V lost 4 bases to trimming and J lost 4 bases, with 15 bases between them. CDR3 sequence: CASSSLGGKADTQYF. CDR3 sequence (DNA): TGTGCCAGCAGCTCCCTTGGGGGAAAAGCAGATACGCAGTATTTT. Together with reference TRBV7-9 and TRBJ2-3, the CDR3 gives the full variable domain: DTGVSQNPRHKITKRGQNVTFRCDPISEHNRLYWYRQTLGQGPEFLTYFQNEAQLEKSRLLSDRFSAERPKGSFSTLEIQRTEQGDSAMYLCASSSLGGKADTQYFGPGTRLTVL.

A few counts support this clonotype. The J gene is TRBJ1-1, the V gene TRBV29-1; maybe TRBD1 (5 bases). Trimming stripped 3 bases from V and 7 bases from J, with 12 bases between. This CDR3 has 12 residues. Germline values: CDR1 SQVTM, CDR2 ANQGSEA. The CDR3: CSVEGRTLEAFF. The CDR3 bases are TGCAGCGTTGAGGGACGGACGCTTGAAGCTTTCTTT.

This clonotype has just a few counts. Compared with germline, one end of the junction differs, possibly owing to a read error. The chain combines TRBV7-9 with TRBJ1-4, with D unresolved. The germline V gene encodes CDR1 SEHNR and CDR2 FQNEAQ (reference sequence). There are 14 residues in the CDR3. Here the CDR3 DNA reads TGTGTCAGCAGCTCCTGGGCTACGAATGAAAAACTGTTTTTT. This translates into CVSSSWATNEKLFF.

There are a few counts of this clonotype. The rearrangement links TRBV18 to TRBJ1-3; TRBD1 agrees at 7 bases. V shed 2 bases, J shed 2 bases, and the junction held 6 bases outside the gene matches. Germline V gives CDR1 KGHSH, CDR2 LQKENI. The CDR3 sequence is 16 residues long. The CDR3 DNA reads TGTGCCAGCTCACCAGGGACAGAAGTGGCTGGAAACACCATATATTTT. This codes for CASSPGTEVAGNTIYF. The full variable domain, its missing parts supplied by reference TRBV18 and TRBJ1-3, is NAGVMQNPRHLVRRRGQEARLRCSPMKGHSHVYWYRQLPEEGLKFMVYLQKENIIDESGMPKERFSAEFPKEGPSILRIQQVVRGDSAAYFCASSPGTEVAGNTIYFGEGSWLTVV.